This passage covers 10 T cell receptor beta chains from one sample sequenced in a study of cytomegalovirus exposure and HLA in healthy donors. In the PCR, 60 Vbeta and 13 Jbeta primers were used. TCRdb keeps only in-frame clones here, not all; method: immunoSEQ multiplex PCR. The data contain around 150,000 clones, about 82% of them singletons. The sequencing sample was made of PBMCs. The receptors derive from a woman in her 40s in good health and CMV-seropositive.

In this sample, this clone turned up once. V is TRBV7-2 and J is TRBJ1-5; D gene uncertain. Germline V gene sequence: CDR1 SGHTA, CDR2 FQGNSA. V shed 3 bases and J shed 4 bases, with 10 bases lying between them. The CDR3 contains 14 residues. CDR3 in DNA: TGTGCCAGCAGCTTTAATTTTCCGAATCAGCCCCAGCATTTT. Its translation: CASSFNFPNQPQHF.

The rearrangement links TRBV9 to TRBJ2-7, with D unclear. The CDR3 length is 15 residues. Trimming stripped 0 bases from V and 1 base from J, with 11 bases between. The V gene's germline CDR1 is SGDLS and CDR2 YYNGEE. Written as DNA, the CDR3 is TGTGCCAGCAGCGTAGAGGATCGAGCGTCCTACGAGCAGTACTTC. Translation: CASSVEDRASYEQYF. The full variable domain, in which reference TRBV9 and TRBJ2-7 provide the parts outside the CDR3, is DSGVTQTPKHLITATGQRVTLRCSPRSGDLSVYWYQQSLDQGLQFLIQYYNGEERAKGNILERFSAQQFPDLHSELNLSSLELGDSALYFCASSVEDRASYEQYFGPGTRLTVT.

V usage is TRBV7-2 and J usage is TRBJ2-3, with D maybe TRBD2 (5 bases). In germline, CDR1 is SGHTA, CDR2 FQGNSA. V was cut by 1 base and J by 11 bases, with 16 bases left in between. The CDR3 has 14 residues. The CDR3 region has the DNA TGTGCCAGCAGCTTAGAGGGTGGGAGTCAGGAGCAGTATTTT. This gives the protein CASSLEGGSQEQYF.

The chain employs TRBV29-1 and TRBJ1-4; D is perhaps TRBD1 (5 bases). The V end was cut by 4 bases, the J end by 1 base, with 7 bases between. The CDR3 spans 13 residues. Germline V gene lookup returns CDR1 SQVTM and CDR2 ANQGSEA. CDR3 in amino acids: CSVGGGTNEKLFF. DNA for the CDR3: TGCAGCGTTGGGGGGGGAACTAATGAAAAACTGTTTTTT.

The V call is TRBV7-2, the J call TRBJ1-4; a possible D gene is TRBD1 (5 bases). Trimming cost V 5 bases and J 8 bases, with 12 bases left between them. This CDR3 spans 13 amino acids. CDR1 and CDR2 (germline): SGHTA, FQGNSA. The CDR3 DNA follows: TGTGCCAGCAGCGCTTCCTGGGGCGAAAAACTGTTTTTT. It encodes CASSASWGEKLFF.

The V call is TRBV10-3, the J call TRBJ2-1; D possibly corresponds to TRBD2 (6 bases). The CDR3 covers 14 residues. V dropped 0 bases and J dropped 7 bases, with 10 bases sitting between them. CDR1 is ENHRY, CDR2 SYGVKD, per germline. CDR3 amino acids: CAISESGGRNEQFF. CDR3 nucleotide sequence: TGTGCCATCAGTGAGTCGGGAGGCCGTAATGAGCAGTTCTTC.

The V gene is TRBV7-8, the J gene TRBJ2-4; a weak D match, TRBD2 (6 bases). Trimming cost V 0 bases and J 7 bases, with 16 bases left between them. The CDR3 has 16 amino acids. Germline CDR1 reads SGHVS; CDR2 reads FQNEAQ. This CDR3 reads CASSLAGGGNSNIQYF. The CDR3 region has the DNA TGTGCCAGCAGCTTAGCGGGCGGAGGGAATTCTAACATTCAGTACTTC.

This chain joins TRBV28 and TRBJ2-7; the match to TRBD2 covers 11 bases. Per germline, CDR1 MDHEN and CDR2 SYDVKM. The CDR3 consists of 16 residues. V lost 7 bases to trimming and J lost 5 bases; unmatched junction nucleotides: 13. CDR3 bases: TGTGCCAGCATCGGGACTAGCGGATACCTCGCCCACGAGCAGTACTTC. This sequence encodes CASIGTSGYLAHEQYF.

This clone was recorded once. This rearrangement joins TRBV6-5 to TRBJ2-7, with D possibly being TRBD1 (5 bases). V lost 0 bases and J lost 7, with 16 bases in between. CDR1 and CDR2 from the germline V gene are MNHEY and SVGAGI. The CDR3 has 15 amino acids. The CDR3 reads CASSYSWTPVGEQYF. The CDR3 nucleotides read TGTGCCAGCAGTTACTCCTGGACACCAGTGGGGGAGCAGTACTTC.

The CDR3 DNA sequence: TGTGCCAGCAGTGACGGTAGCGGGTCATACAATGAGCAGTTCTTC. Amino acid sequence: CASSDGSGSYNEQFF. The genes are TRBV6-1 and TRBJ2-1; 7 nucleotides match TRBD2. V lost 3 bases to trimming and J lost 4 bases; unmatched junction nucleotides: 6. The CDR3 has 15 amino acids. Germline loops: CDR1 MNHNS, CDR2 SASEGT.